This T cell receptor (beta chain) was profiled in a study of T cell changes during pregnancy in multiple sclerosis. The CDR3 loop spans 17 amino acids. Germline CDR1 reads MNHNS; CDR2 reads SASEGT. The ends lost 3 bases at V and 1 base at J; junction bases unmatched: 6. Sequencing used immunoSEQ multiplex PCR; TCRdb keeps in-frame clones, though not all of them. The repertoire holds tens of thousands of clones, with about 91% as singletons. The sequenced sample was peripheral blood, obtained before pregnancy. This chain joins TRBV6-1 and TRBJ2-3; TRBD2 matches 11 bases. This clonotype was obtained from a female donor with multiple sclerosis, enrolled in a pregnancy study. The CDR3, as DNA: TGTGCCAGCAGTGAGGTAGCGGGAGGGCCGGGCACAGATACGCAGTATTTT. It encodes CASSEVAGGPGTDTQYF.